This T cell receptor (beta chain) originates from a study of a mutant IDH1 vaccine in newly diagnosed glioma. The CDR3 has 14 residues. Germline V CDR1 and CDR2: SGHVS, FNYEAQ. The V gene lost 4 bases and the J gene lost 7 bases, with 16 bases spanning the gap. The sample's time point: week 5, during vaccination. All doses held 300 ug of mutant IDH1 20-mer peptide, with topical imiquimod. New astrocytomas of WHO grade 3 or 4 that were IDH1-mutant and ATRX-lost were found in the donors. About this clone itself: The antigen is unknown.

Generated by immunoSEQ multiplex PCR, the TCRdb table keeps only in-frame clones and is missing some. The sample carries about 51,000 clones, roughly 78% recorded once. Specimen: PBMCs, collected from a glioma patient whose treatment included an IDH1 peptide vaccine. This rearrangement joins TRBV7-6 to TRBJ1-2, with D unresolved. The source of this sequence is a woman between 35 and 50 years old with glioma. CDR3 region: CASSSSALASGYTF. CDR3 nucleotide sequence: TGTGCCAGCAGCTCCAGTGCGTTGGCTAGTGGCTACACCTTC.